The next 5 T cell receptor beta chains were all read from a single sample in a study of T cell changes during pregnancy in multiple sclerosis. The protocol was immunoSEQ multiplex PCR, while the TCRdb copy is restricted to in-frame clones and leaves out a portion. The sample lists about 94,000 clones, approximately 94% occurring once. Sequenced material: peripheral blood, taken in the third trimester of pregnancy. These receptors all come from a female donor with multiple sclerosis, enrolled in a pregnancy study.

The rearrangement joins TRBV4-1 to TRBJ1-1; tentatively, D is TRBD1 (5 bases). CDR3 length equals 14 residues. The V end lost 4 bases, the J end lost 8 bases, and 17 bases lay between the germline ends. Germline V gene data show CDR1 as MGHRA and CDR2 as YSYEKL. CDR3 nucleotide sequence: TGCGCCAGCAGCCCCCCACGGGGGGTAAGGGAAGCTTTCTTT. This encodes CASSPPRGVREAFF.

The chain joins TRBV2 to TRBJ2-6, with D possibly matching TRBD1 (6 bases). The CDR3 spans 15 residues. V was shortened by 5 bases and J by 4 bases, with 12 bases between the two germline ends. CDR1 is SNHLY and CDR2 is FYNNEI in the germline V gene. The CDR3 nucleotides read TGTGCCAGCAGTCAACAGGGTTCCGGGGCCAACGTCCTGACTTTC. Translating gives CASSQQGSGANVLTF. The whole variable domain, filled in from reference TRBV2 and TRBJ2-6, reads EPEVTQTPSHQVTQMGQEVILRCVPISNHLYFYWYRQILGQKVEFLVSFYNNEISEKSEIFDDQFSVERPDGSNFTLKIRSTKLEDSAMYFCASSQQGSGANVLTFGAGSRLTVL.

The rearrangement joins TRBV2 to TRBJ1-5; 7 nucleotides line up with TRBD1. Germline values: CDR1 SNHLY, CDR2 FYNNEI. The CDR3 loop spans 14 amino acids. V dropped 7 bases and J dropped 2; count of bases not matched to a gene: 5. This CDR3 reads CASNRGQGNQPQHF. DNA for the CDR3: TGTGCCAGCAATAGGGGGCAGGGCAATCAGCCCCAGCATTTT. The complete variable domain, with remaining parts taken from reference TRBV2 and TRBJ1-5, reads EPEVTQTPSHQVTQMGQEVILRCVPISNHLYFYWYRQILGQKVEFLVSFYNNEISEKSEIFDDQFSVERPDGSNFTLKIRSTKLEDSAMYFCASNRGQGNQPQHFGDGTRLSIL.

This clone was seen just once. The CDR3 reads CASSLVPGSTGELFF. The CDR3 region has the DNA TGTGCCAGCAGCTTGGTTCCAGGAAGTACCGGGGAGCTGTTTTTT. This sequence joins TRBV5-4 and TRBJ2-2; unclear D gene. CDR1 is SGHNT, CDR2 YYREEE, per germline (reference sequence). This CDR3 contains 15 residues. With 0 bases removed from V and 5 bases from J, the gap between germline ends came to 11 bases. Drawing the rest from reference TRBV5-4 and TRBJ2-2, the complete variable domain is ETGVTQSPTHLIKTRGQQVTLRCSSQSGHNTVSWYQQALGQGPQFIFQYYREEENGRGNFPPRFSGLQFPNYSSELNVNALELDDSALYLCASSLVPGSTGELFFGEGSRLTVL.

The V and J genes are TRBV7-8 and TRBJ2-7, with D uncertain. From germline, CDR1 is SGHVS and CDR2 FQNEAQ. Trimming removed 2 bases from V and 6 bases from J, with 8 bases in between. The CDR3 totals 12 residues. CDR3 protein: CASSLPPGEQYF. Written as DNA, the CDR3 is TGTGCCAGCAGCTTACCGCCCGGCGAGCAGTACTTC. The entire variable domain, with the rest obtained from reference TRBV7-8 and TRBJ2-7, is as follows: GAGVSQSPRYKVAKRGQDVALRCDPISGHVSLFWYQQALGQGPEFLTYFQNEAQLDKSGLPSDRFFAERPEGSVSTLKIQRTQQEDSAVYLCASSLPPGEQYFGPGTRLTVT.